This T cell receptor (beta chain) originates from a study of T-cell memory formation after mild COVID-19. Study context: Each donor largely had its own TCR clusters. Broader study findings: Day 15 to 85 contracting clones showed balanced CD4/CD8; later expanders leaned CD4+. Cross-reactive memory appears to have joined, as suggested by some responding clones showing up in pre-infection memory.

TCRdb re-derived calls from the 5' RACE reads in MiXCR, one entry per CDR3 protein. This sample has about 130,000 distinct CDR3 sequences, with 15% to 20% found just once. Looked up from germline, CDR1 is SNHLY and CDR2 is FYNNEI. This CDR3 is 16 amino acids long. The germline V and J ends were trimmed by 1 base and 6 bases, with 17 bases remaining between them. This clonotype was counted between two and nine times. Its antigen remains unknown. Source material: PBMCs or a T cell subset sorted from them (not recorded which). The receptor was isolated from an adult woman who had mild COVID-19 (a few samples of this study predate the infection). Cell type and time point are not known. V usage is TRBV2 and J usage is TRBJ2-3, with D uncertain. The CDR3 coding sequence is TGTGCCAGCAGTGAAGGTACCGGCAGCAGCTCGGATACGCAGTATTTT. Residues: CASSEGTGSSSDTQYF.